Given below is one TCR beta chain in context. The data were obtained in a study of blood T cell repertoires in COVID-19. Study as a whole: COVID-19 samples from acute and convalescent phases originated in the United States, Italy and Spain. PBMCs, B-cell-depleted T cells, or T cells provided the cDNA or gDNA that made up the material.

Measured with immunoSEQ multiplex PCR; TCRdb has only the in-frame clones, and not every one. The data show about 42,000 clones, with 80% to 90% seen just once and roughly 42% held by the top ten. The CDR3 totals 14 residues. The V and J ends lost 7 bases and 1 base, in that order; junction bases with no gene match: 3. Germline CDR1 is MNHEY and CDR2 is SVGAGI. The receptor comes from a human donor in a cohort sampled during active COVID-19. The V and J genes are TRBV6-5 and TRBJ2-3, with 9 bases lining up with TRBD1. The source material was peripheral blood. The CDR3 bases are TGTGCCAGCAATCGGGACAGGGGCACAGATACGCAGTATTTT. Translated: CASNRDRGTDTQYF.